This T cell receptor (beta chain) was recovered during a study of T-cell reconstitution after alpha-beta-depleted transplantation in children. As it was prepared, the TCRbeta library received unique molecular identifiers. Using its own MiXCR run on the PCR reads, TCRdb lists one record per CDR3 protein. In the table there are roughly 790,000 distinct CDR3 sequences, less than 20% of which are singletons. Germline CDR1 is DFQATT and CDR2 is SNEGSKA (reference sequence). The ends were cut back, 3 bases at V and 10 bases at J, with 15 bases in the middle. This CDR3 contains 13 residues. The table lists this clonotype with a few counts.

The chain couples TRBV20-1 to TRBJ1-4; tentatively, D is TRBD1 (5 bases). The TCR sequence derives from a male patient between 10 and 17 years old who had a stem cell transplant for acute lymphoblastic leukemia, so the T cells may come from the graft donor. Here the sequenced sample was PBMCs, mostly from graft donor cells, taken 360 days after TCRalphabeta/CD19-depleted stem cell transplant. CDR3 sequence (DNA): TGCAGTGCTAGCGGGGACTTCGAGGCAAAACTGTTTTTT. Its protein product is CSASGDFEAKLFF.